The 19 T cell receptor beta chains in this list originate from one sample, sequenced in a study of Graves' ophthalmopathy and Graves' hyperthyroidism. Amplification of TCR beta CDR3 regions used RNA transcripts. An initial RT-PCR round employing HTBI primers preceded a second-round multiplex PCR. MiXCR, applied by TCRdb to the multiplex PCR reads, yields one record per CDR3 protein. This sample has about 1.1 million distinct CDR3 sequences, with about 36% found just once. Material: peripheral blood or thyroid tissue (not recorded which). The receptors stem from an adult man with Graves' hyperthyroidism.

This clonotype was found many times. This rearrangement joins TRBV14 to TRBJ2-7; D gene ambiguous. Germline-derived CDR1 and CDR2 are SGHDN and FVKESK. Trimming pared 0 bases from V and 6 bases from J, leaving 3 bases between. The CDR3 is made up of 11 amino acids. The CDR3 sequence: CASSQEAEQYF. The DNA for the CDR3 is TGTGCCAGCAGCCAAGAGGCCGAGCAGTACTTC. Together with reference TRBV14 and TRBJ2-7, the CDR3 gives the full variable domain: EAGVTQFPSHSVIEKGQTVTLRCDPISGHDNLYWYRRVMGKEIKFLLHFVKESKQDESGMPNNRFLAERTGGTYSTLKVQPAELEDSGVYFCASSQEAEQYFGPGTRLTVT.

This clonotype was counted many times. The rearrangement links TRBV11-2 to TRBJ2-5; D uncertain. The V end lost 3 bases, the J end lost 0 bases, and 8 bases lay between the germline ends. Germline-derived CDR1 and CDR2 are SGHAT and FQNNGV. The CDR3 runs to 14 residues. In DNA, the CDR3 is TGTGCCAGCAGCTTTTCTGGGGACCAAGAGACCCAGTACTTC. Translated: CASSFSGDQETQYF.

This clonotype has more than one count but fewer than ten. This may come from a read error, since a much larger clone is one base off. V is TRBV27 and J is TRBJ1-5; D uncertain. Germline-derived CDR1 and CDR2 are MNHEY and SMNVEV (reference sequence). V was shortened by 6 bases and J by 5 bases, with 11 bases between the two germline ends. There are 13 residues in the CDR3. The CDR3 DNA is TGTGCCAGCAGCGCGGTTCCGGATCAGCCCCAGCATTTT. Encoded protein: CASSAVPDQPQHF.

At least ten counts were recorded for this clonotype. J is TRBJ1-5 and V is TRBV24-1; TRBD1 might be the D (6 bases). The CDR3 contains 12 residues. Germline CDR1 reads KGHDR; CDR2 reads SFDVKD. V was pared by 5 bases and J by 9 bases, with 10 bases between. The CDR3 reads CATSVLGGPQHF. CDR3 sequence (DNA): TGTGCCACCAGTGTCCTAGGGGGGCCCCAGCATTTT.

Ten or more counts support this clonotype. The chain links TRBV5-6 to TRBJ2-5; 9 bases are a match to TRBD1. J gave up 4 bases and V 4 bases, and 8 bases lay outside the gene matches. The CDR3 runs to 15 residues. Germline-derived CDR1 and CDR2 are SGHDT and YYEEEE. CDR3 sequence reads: CASSPPTGGRETQYF. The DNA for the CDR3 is TGTGCCAGCAGCCCCCCGACAGGGGGTCGAGAGACCCAGTACTTC.

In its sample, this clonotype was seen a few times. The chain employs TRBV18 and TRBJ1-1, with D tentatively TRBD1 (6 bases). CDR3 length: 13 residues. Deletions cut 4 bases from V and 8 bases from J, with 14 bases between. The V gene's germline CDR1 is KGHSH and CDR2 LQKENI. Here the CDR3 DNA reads TGTGCCAGCTCACTAAAGGAACAGGGCGAAGCTTTCTTT. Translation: CASSLKEQGEAFF.

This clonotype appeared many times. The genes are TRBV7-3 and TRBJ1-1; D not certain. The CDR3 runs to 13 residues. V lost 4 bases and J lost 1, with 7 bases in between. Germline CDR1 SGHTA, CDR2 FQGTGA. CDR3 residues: CASSSNTNTEAFF. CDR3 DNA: TGTGCCAGCAGCTCAAACACGAACACTGAAGCTTTCTTT.

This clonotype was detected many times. The DNA of the CDR3 is TGCAGTGCTAGAGGGACAGTAAGCAATCAGCCCCAGCATTTT. This encodes CSARGTVSNQPQHF. This chain links TRBV20-1 with TRBJ1-5, with D possibly being TRBD1 (6 bases). Germline CDR1 DFQATT, CDR2 SNEGSKA (reference sequence). Between the trimmed V and J ends, which lost 1 base and 1 base, there was a span of 8 bases. This CDR3 is 14 amino acids long.

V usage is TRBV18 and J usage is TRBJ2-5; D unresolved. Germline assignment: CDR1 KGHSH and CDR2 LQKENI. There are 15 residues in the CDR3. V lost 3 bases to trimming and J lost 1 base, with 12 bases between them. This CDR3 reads CASSPTLETQETQYF. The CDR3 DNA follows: TGTGCCAGCTCACCTACACTGGAGACCCAAGAGACCCAGTACTTC. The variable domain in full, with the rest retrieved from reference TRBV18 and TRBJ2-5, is NAGVMQNPRHLVRRRGQEARLRCSPMKGHSHVYWYRQLPEEGLKFMVYLQKENIIDESGMPKERFSAEFPKEGPSILRIQQVVRGDSAAYFCASSPTLETQETQYFGPGTRLLVL.

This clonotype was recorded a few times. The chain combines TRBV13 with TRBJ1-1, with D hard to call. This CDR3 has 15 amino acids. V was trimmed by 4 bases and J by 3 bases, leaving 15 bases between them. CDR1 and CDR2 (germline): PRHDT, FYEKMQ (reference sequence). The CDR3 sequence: CASSSQHGVYTEAFF. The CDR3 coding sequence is TGTGCCAGCAGCTCCCAACACGGGGTATACACTGAAGCTTTCTTT.

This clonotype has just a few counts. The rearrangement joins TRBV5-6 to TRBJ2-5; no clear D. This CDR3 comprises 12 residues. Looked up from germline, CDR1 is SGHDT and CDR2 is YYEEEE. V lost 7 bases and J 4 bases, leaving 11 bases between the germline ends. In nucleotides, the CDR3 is TGTGCCAGCGGAGCTTCCATAGAGACCCAGTACTTC. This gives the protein CASGASIETQYF. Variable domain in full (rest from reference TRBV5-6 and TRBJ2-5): DAGVTQSPTHLIKTRGQQVTLRCSPKSGHDTVSWYQQALGQGPQFIFQYYEEEERQRGNFPDRFSGHQFPNYSSELNVNALLLGDSALYLCASGASIETQYFGPGTRLLVL.

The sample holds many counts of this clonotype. CDR3 in DNA: TGTGCCAGCAAGCAGACCCAAGTAGGGAAGCAGTACTTC. Translating it yields CASKQTQVGKQYF. The chain joins TRBV5-8 to TRBJ2-7; unclear D gene. This CDR3 is built from 13 residues. Germline CDR1 and CDR2: SGHTS and YDEGEE. V dropped 6 bases and J dropped 8 bases, with 18 bases sitting between them.

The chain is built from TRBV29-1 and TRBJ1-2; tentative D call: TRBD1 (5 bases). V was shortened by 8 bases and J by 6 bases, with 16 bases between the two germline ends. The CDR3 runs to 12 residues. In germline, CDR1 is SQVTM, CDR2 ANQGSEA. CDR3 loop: CSLGLGTDGYTF. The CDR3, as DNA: TGCAGCTTAGGTCTCGGGACGGATGGCTACACCTTC.

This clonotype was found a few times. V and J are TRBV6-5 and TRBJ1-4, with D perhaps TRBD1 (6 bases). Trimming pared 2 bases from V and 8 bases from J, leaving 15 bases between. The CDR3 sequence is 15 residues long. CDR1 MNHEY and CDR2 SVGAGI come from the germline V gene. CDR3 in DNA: TGTGCCAGCAGTTACGGGGGGGCGAATAAGGAAAAACTGTTTTTT. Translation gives CASSYGGANKEKLFF.

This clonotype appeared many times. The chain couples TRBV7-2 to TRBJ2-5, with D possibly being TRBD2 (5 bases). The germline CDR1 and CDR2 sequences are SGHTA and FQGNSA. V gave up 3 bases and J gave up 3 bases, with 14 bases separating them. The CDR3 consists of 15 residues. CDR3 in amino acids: CASSLNLALKETQYF. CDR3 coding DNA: TGTGCCAGCAGCTTGAATTTAGCGTTGAAAGAGACCCAGTACTTC.

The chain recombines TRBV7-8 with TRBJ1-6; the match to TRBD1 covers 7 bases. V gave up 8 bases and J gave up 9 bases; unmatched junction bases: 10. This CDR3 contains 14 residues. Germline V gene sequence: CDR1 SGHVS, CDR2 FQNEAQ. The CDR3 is CASGLTGTTSPLHF. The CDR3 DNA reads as TGTGCCAGCGGCCTGACAGGGACTACTTCACCCCTCCACTTT. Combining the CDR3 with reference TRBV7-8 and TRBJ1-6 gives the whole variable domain GAGVSQSPRYKVAKRGQDVALRCDPISGHVSLFWYQQALGQGPEFLTYFQNEAQLDKSGLPSDRFFAERPEGSVSTLKIQRTQQEDSAVYLCASGLTGTTSPLHFGNGTRLTVT.

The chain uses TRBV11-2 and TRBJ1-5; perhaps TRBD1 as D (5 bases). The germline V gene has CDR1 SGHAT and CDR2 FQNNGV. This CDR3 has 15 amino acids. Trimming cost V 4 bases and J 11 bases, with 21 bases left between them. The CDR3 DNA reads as TGTGCCAGCAGCTCTACTAGCGGGGGTAAAGAGACCCAGCATTTT. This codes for CASSSTSGGKETQHF.

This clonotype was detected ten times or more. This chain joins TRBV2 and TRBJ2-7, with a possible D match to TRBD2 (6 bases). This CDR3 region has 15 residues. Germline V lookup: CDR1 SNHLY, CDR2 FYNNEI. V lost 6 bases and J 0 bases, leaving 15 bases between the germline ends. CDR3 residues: CASSYGGGGSYEQYF. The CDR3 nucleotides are TGTGCCAGCAGCTACGGGGGAGGCGGCTCCTACGAGCAGTACTTC.

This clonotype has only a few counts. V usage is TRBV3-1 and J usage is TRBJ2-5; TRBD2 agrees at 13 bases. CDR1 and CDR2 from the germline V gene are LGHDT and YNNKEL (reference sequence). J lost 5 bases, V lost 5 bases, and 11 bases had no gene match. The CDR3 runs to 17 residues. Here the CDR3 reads CASSTLTSGGLRETQYF. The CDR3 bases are TGTGCCAGCAGCACCCTGACTAGCGGGGGGCTTCGGGAGACCCAGTACTTC.